This paragraph covers one T cell receptor (beta chain) sequence. This sample stems from a study of shared clonotypes between healthy human individuals. Method: immunoSEQ multiplex PCR; TCRdb's copy keeps in-frame clones and lacks some. Altogether some 580,000 clones are present, more than 95% being singletons, with the ten largest covering about 0.06%. Germline-derived CDR1 and CDR2 are MDHEN and SYDVKM. Trimming cost V 5 bases and J 2 bases, with 15 bases left between them. The CDR3 loop spans 15 amino acids. The sample comprised naive CD4+ T cells sorted from blood. Subset described: CD45RA+ positively selected. The sequence was obtained from a woman in her thirties in good health. The V and J genes are TRBV28 and TRBJ2-5, with a weak D call TRBD1 (6 bases). CDR3 residues: CASSVPTGYQETQYF. Here the CDR3 DNA reads TGTGCCAGCAGTGTGCCGACAGGATATCAAGAGACCCAGTACTTC.